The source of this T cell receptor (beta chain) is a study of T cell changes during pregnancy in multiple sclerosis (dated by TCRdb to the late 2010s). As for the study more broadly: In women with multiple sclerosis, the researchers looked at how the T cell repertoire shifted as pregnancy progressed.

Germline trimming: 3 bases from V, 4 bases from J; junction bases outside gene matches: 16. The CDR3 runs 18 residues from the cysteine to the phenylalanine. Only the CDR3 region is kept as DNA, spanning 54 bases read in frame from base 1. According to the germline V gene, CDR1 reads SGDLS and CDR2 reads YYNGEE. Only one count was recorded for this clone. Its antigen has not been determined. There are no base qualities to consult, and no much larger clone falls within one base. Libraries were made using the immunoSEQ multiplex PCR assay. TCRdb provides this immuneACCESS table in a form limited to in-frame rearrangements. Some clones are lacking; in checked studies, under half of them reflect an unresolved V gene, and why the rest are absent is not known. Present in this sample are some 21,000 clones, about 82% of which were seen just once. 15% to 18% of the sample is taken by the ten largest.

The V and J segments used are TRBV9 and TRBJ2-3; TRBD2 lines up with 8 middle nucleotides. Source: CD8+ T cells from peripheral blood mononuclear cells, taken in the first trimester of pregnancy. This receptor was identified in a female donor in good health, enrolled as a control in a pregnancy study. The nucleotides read TGTGCCAGCAGCGGAGCCTTCCGAGCGGGGGATAGTGCAGATACGCAGTATTTT. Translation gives CASSGAFRAGDSADTQYF.